This T cell receptor (beta chain) came from a study of breast tumors, draining lymph nodes, adjacent tissues. Overall study findings and caveats: Tumor and nontumor repertoires were significantly more similar in luminal-like than in basal-like breast cancer.

This clonotype was observed at least ten times. Its cognate antigen is unknown. V gave up 4 bases and J gave up 6 bases, with 13 bases separating them. Germline assignment: CDR1 SQVTM and CDR2 ANQGSEA. The CDR3 runs to 13 residues. TCRdb re-analysed the multiplex PCR reads in MiXCR, keeping a single row per CDR3 protein. The sample has 150,000 to 250,000 distinct CDR3 sequences, approximately 33% seen once; the top ten hold 4.3%. Axillary draining lymph nodes of breast cancer patients supplied the node samples. This rearrangement joins TRBV29-1 to TRBJ2-1; TRBD1 or TRBD2 may be the D gene (6 bases each). Source material: axillary lymph node tissue. The clonotype originates from a female donor with breast cancer. Some clones in this sample may be carry-over from other donors' samples. CDR3 in amino acids: CSVARGTGNEQFF. The DNA of the CDR3 is TGCAGCGTTGCAAGGGGGACTGGCAATGAGCAGTTCTTC.